These T cell receptor beta chains were read from a single sample in a study of T cells in localized non-small cell lung cancer. Sequencing was performed with immunoSEQ multiplex PCR; in TCRdb, only in-frame clones are kept and a portion is missing. The table has about 33,000 clones, around 90% seen once. The input for sequencing was PBMCs, taken before any cancer treatment. The receptors originated from a man aged 40 to 70 with stage II lung adenocarcinoma. Both conserved end residues are part of each CDR3. The order of the fields is V gene, D gene, clone size, J gene, CDR3 DNA, CDR3 protein. D genes are given only for firm matches. The size entry is marked missing in some rows and otherwise reads once, few, many or a size class.

TRBV27	.	.	TRBJ1-5	TGTGCCAGCGGACAAGGAGGGATCAATCAGCCCCAGCATTTT	CASGQGGINQPQHF
TRBV7-2	TRBD1	.	TRBJ2-4	TGTGCCAGCAGCTTAGTGACAGGGGCCCAGTACTTC	CASSLVTGAQYF
TRBV28	TRBD2	.	TRBJ2-1	TGTGCCAGCATCTCTACGGGGGGGTCCCGGGACAATGAGCAGTTCTTC	CASISTGGSRDNEQFF
TRBV4-3	.	.	TRBJ2-5	TGCGCCAGCAGCCGGACAGTCCAAGAGACCCAGTACTTC	CASSRTVQETQYF
TRBV4-1	TRBD2	.	TRBJ2-7	TGCGCCAGCAGCCCTACGACTAGCGGGGAAAGCTCCTACGAGCAGTACTTC	CASSPTTSGESSYEQYF
TRBV5-1	.	few	TRBJ1-2	TGCGCCAGCACCCTCAATTCTCCTTATGGGGATTCTATCCTCACCTTC	CASTLNSPYGDSILTF
TRBV10-3	TRBD1	.	TRBJ1-1	TGTGCCATCAGTGAGTCACCCGGGACAGGGGGCGAAGCTTTCTTT	CAISESPGTGGEAFF
TRBV29-1	.	.	TRBJ2-2	TGCAGCGTTACCCAGACCGGGGAGCTGTTTTTT	CSVTQTGELFF
TRBV5-1	TRBD2	.	TRBJ2-7	TGCGCCAGCAGCTCTGGGGGACTAGCCTACGAGCAGTACTTC	CASSSGGLAYEQYF
TRBV20-1	.	few	TRBJ1-1	TGCAGTGCTAACCAGAACACTGAAGCTTTCTTT	CSANQNTEAFF
TRBV19	TRBD2	.	TRBJ2-7	TGTGCCAGTAGCATAATGGGACTACCATTCGGGTCCGAGCAGTACTTC	CASSIMGLPFGSEQYF
TRBV5-4	.	.	TRBJ1-2	TGTGCCAGCAGCTTGGTTCCAGGAGGTAACTATGGCTACACCTTC	CASSLVPGGNYGYTF
TRBV5-5	TRBD1	once	TRBJ1-5	TGTGCCAGCAGACCGGGGGCTGGACAGGGTGGTCAGCCCCAGCATTTT	CASRPGAGQGGQPQHF
TRBV19	.	.	TRBJ1-4	TGTGCCAGTTCGAAGGGGGGAATTCTTGAAAAACTGTTTTTT	CASSKGGILEKLFF
TRBV7-2	TRBD2	once	TRBJ2-1	TGTGCCAGCAGCTTAGGTATTTCGGTAGCGGGAGCTAATGAGCAGTTCTTC	CASSLGISVAGANEQFF
TRBV7-8	TRBD1	.	TRBJ1-2	TGTGCCAGCAGCTTATTAAGGGACAGCCAGTATGGCTACACCTTC	CASSLLRDSQYGYTF
TRBV28	TRBD1	.	TRBJ1-1	TGTGCCAGTAGAGGGGGCCTACGGAGGACTGAAGCTTTCTTT	CASRGGLRRTEAFF
TRBV19	.	.	TRBJ1-1	TGTGCCAGTAGTATAGTAAACAGGAACACTGAAGCTTTCTTT	CASSIVNRNTEAFF
TRBV5-1	.	.	TRBJ2-6	TGCGCCAGCAGTTCGTGGACAGTCGACTCTGGGGCCAACGTCCTGACTTTC	CASSSWTVDSGANVLTF
TRBV9	TRBD2	once	TRBJ2-1	TGTGCCAGCAGCGTAGACGCGGGAGGCGGGAATGAGCAGTTCTTC	CASSVDAGGGNEQFF
TRBV7-2	.	.	TRBJ2-3	TGTGCCAGCACCCCCGCGCGGGACACCCTCTCGTATTTT	CASTPARDTLSYF
TRBV28	.	.	TRBJ1-2	TGTGCCAGCAGCGCAAATGGGCTGCATGGGGACTATGGCTACACCTTC	CASSANGLHGDYGYTF
TRBV19	.	.	TRBJ1-2	TGTGCCAGTAGTATTGGGCAGGGTTATGTCTACACCTTC	CASSIGQGYVYTF
TRBV11-2	.	.	TRBJ2-7	TGTGCCAGCAGCAAGTACCGGGACTCTTCCTACGAGCAGTACTTC	CASSKYRDSSYEQYF
TRBV5-1	TRBD1	.	TRBJ2-7	TGCGCCAGCAGCCACGGACAGGGGGGCTACGAGCAGTACTTC	CASSHGQGGYEQYF
TRBV5-6	TRBD1	.	TRBJ2-5	TGTGCCAGCTTGTGGACAGGGGAAGAGACCCAGTACTTC	CASLWTGEETQYF
TRBV6-1	TRBD1	once	TRBJ1-2	TGTGCCAGCAGAAGGGACAGAACGGATGGCTACACCTTC	CASRRDRTDGYTF
TRBV7-9	.	once	TRBJ1-3	TGTGCCAGCAGCTTAGCGAGAGACTTTGGAAACACCATATATTTT	CASSLARDFGNTIYF
TRBV19	.	.	TRBJ1-5	TGTGCCAGTAGAAGAGGGGGTGGAAGCAATCAGCCCCAGCATTTT	CASRRGGGSNQPQHF
TRBV13	.	.	TRBJ2-6	TGTGCCAGCAGCCCCCGCTCAGGGGAGGATGGGGCCAACGTCCTGACTTTC	CASSPRSGEDGANVLTF
TRBV7-2	TRBD2	.	TRBJ2-7	TGTGCCAGCAGCTCCTGGACTAGCGGGAGGGCCTACGAGCAGTACTTC	CASSSWTSGRAYEQYF
TRBV14	.	.	TRBJ2-5	TGTGCCAGCAGCCAGCAAGCTGTTTCCGAGACCCAGTACTTC	CASSQQAVSETQYF
TRBV7-9	.	.	TRBJ2-3	TGTGCCAGCAGCCCGCACGGGGATACGCAGTATTTT	CASSPHGDTQYF
TRBV2	.	.	TRBJ1-2	TGTGCCAGCAGTGAAACGCAGGGAAGGGTGAGATACACCTTC	CASSETQGRVRYTF
TRBV27	.	.	TRBJ1-5	TGTGCCAGCAGATCCCCTGAAGAGGGGCCCCAGCATTTT	CASRSPEEGPQHF
TRBV19	.	.	TRBJ2-5	TGTGCCAGTAGTAGCAGCGGGACAACTTCGGGGGGAACCCAGTACTTC	CASSSSGTTSGGTQYF
TRBV27	.	.	TRBJ1-1	TGTGCCAGCAGTTTCCGGGGACGGAACACTGAAGCTTTCTTT	CASSFRGRNTEAFF
TRBV28	TRBD2	.	TRBJ2-3	TGTGCCAGCACCGCAGGGGGACTAGCGGGATATTTCACAGATACGCAGTATTTT	CASTAGGLAGYFTDTQYF
TRBV28	TRBD2	.	TRBJ2-7	TGTGCCAGCAGCCCATTAGCGGGAGGGCCCTCCTACGAGCAGTACTTC	CASSPLAGGPSYEQYF
TRBV18	.	.	TRBJ1-1	TGTGCCAGCTCACCATCCGCAGGGAACACTGAAGCTTTCTTT	CASSPSAGNTEAFF
TRBV7-2	.	.	TRBJ2-5	TGTGCCAGCAGCTTGGCTTTGCAAGAGACCCAGTACTTC	CASSLALQETQYF
TRBV19	.	once	TRBJ1-5	TGTGCCAGTAGTCTGCAGGGCAATCAGCCCCAGCATTTT	CASSLQGNQPQHF
TRBV5-1	.	.	TRBJ2-3	TGCGCCAGCAGCCCCGGGACACTCAGGAATACGCAGTATTTT	CASSPGTLRNTQYF
TRBV9	.	.	TRBJ2-3	TGTGCCAGCAGCGTATTGGGGTTAGGCACAGATACGCAGTATTTT	CASSVLGLGTDTQYF
TRBV27	.	.	TRBJ2-1	TGTGCCAGCAGTTTATCGGGACTCCTCCTGACCTACAATGAGCAGTTCTTC	CASSLSGLLLTYNEQFF
TRBV11-2	.	once	TRBJ2-5	TGTGCCAGCAGCCAGGGACCGCAGGAGACCCAGTACTTC	CASSQGPQETQYF
TRBV7-2	TRBD2	.	TRBJ2-5	TGTGCCAGCAGCCCGGGACTAGGAGGGTTCCAAGAGACCCAGTACTTC	CASSPGLGGFQETQYF
TRBV6-5	.	.	TRBJ1-1	TGTGCCAGCAGCCAAGTCGGGGTTGCTGAAGCTTTCTTT	CASSQVGVAEAFF
TRBV19	.	.	TRBJ2-2	TGTGCCAGTCTGCGACAGACGAACACCGGGGAGCTGTTTTTT	CASLRQTNTGELFF